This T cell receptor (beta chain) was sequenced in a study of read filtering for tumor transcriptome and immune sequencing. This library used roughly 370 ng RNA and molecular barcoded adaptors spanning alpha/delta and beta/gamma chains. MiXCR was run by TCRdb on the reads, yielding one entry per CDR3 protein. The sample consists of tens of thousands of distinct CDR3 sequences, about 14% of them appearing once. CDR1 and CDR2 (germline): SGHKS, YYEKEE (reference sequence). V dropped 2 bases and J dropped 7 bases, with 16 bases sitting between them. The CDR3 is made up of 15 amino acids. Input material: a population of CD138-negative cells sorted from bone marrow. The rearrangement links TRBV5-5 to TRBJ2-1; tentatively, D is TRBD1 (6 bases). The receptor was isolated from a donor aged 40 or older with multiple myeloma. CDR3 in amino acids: CASSFRWQGKNEQFF. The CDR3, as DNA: TGTGCCAGCAGCTTCCGATGGCAGGGGAAGAATGAGCAGTTCTTC.